A single sample is the source of the 18 T cell receptor beta chains below, sequenced in a study of shared clonotypes between healthy human individuals. Assay used: immunoSEQ multiplex PCR; TCRdb lists only in-frame clones, some missing. Of nearly 750,000 clones in the sample, roughly two thirds were seen once. Specimen: memory CD4+ T cells sorted from blood. Subset given: CD45RA-negative fraction. These receptors all stem from a woman in her twenties or thirties in good health.

As regards this clone: Other DNA variants within this sample encode the same CDR3. This sequence joins TRBV18 and TRBJ2-7; D may be TRBD1 or TRBD2 (6 bases each). This CDR3 is 14 amino acids long. Germline V gene lookup returns CDR1 KGHSH and CDR2 LQKENI. With 3 bases removed from V and 2 bases from J, the gap between germline ends came to 11 bases. CDR3 nucleotide sequence: TGTGCCAGCTCACCGACAGGCGGGACCTACGAGCAGTACTTC. Residues: CASSPTGGTYEQYF. The entire variable domain, with the rest obtained from reference TRBV18 and TRBJ2-7, is as follows: NAGVMQNPRHLVRRRGQEARLRCSPMKGHSHVYWYRQLPEEGLKFMVYLQKENIIDESGMPKERFSAEFPKEGPSILRIQQVVRGDSAAYFCASSPTGGTYEQYFGPGTRLTVT.

DNA of the CDR3: TGTGCCAGCAGCTTGGGGGTAGCGGGAGTTGTCACCGGGGAGCTGTTTTTT. Its protein is CASSLGVAGVVTGELFF. The genes are TRBV5-4 and TRBJ2-2; 9 bases are a match to TRBD2. This CDR3 contains 17 residues. Trimming at V came to 0 bases and at J to 4 bases, leaving 7 bases not matched to a gene. The germline V gene encodes CDR1 SGHNT and CDR2 YYREEE (reference sequence).

The chain carries TRBV5-1 and TRBJ1-1, with D hard to call. V was clipped by 4 bases and J by 4 bases, with 14 bases between them. This CDR3 has 14 residues. Germline CDR1 and CDR2: SGHRS and YFSETQ. CDR3 in amino acids: CASSQTLRGTEAFF. The CDR3 nucleotides are TGCGCCAGCAGCCAGACCCTTCGGGGCACTGAAGCTTTCTTT.

Notes on this clone: The identical CDR3 is also encoded by other nucleotide sequences in the sample. The V gene is TRBV19, the J gene TRBJ2-5; 10 nucleotides agree with TRBD1. Germline assignment: CDR1 LNHDA and CDR2 SQIVND (reference sequence). CDR3 size: 14 residues. With V trimmed by 4 bases and J by 4 bases, 3 bases remained unmatched. The CDR3 nucleotides read TGTGCCAGTAGTAGACAGGGGGCAGGAGAGACCCAGTACTTC. Protein sequence: CASSRQGAGETQYF.

The chain links TRBV18 to TRBJ1-1, with 11 bases that match TRBD1. Germline V lookup: CDR1 KGHSH, CDR2 LQKENI. The CDR3 runs to 16 residues. The V segment lost 3 bases and the J segment 4 bases; nucleotides outside the gene matches: 7. In DNA form, the CDR3 reads TGTGCCAGCTCACCCGGACAGGGGGCCAAAGGCACTGAAGCTTTCTTT. It translates to CASSPGQGAKGTEAFF.

The chain employs TRBV28 and TRBJ2-7, with no clear D. The germline V gene encodes CDR1 MDHEN and CDR2 SYDVKM. CDR3 length: 13 residues. Trimming cost V 5 bases and J 1 base, with 9 bases left between them. In DNA, the CDR3 is TGTGCCAGCAGTGTGACGGCTTCCTACGAGCAGTACTTC. Amino acids: CASSVTASYEQYF.

The V gene is TRBV25-1, the J gene TRBJ1-1; D gene uncertain. With 3 bases removed from V and 0 bases from J, the gap between germline ends came to 5 bases. The germline V gene encodes CDR1 MGHDK and CDR2 SYGVNS. There are 13 residues in the CDR3. The CDR3 nucleotides are TGTGCCAGCAGTGACCACGTGAACACTGAAGCTTTCTTT. It encodes CASSDHVNTEAFF. Drawing the rest from reference TRBV25-1 and TRBJ1-1, the complete variable domain is EADIYQTPRYLVIGTGKKITLECSQTMGHDKMYWYQQDPGMELHLIHYSYGVNSTEKGDLSSESTVSRIRTEHFPLTLESARPSHTSQYLCASSDHVNTEAFFGQGTRLTVV.

This clone is a singleton in its sample. The rearrangement joins TRBV28 to TRBJ1-2; D gene ambiguous. Germline values: CDR1 MDHEN, CDR2 SYDVKM. This CDR3 has 14 amino acids. V was clipped by 2 bases and J by 8 bases, with 15 bases between them. The chain's CDR3 is CASSLRDTFRGYTF. The CDR3 DNA is TGTGCCAGCAGTTTAAGGGATACCTTTCGGGGCTACACCTTC.

This chain connects TRBV5-5 to TRBJ1-5; D remains unclear. Germline V CDR1 and CDR2: SGHKS, YYEKEE (reference sequence). Trimming shortened V by 0 bases and J by 0 bases, and 7 bases separated the two germline ends. CDR3 length: 15 residues. CDR3 nucleotides: TGTGCCAGCAGCTTGGGCCCCGATAGCAATCAGCCCCAGCATTTT. Translating it yields CASSLGPDSNQPQHF.

The chain uses TRBV5-1 and TRBJ2-6; 13 positions agree with TRBD2. Germline CDR1 reads SGHRS; CDR2 reads YFSETQ. CDR3 size: 21 residues. With 0 bases clipped from V and 2 bases from J, the junction kept 11 bases outside the gene matches. CDR3 loop: CASSLEGTSGVLSAGANVLTF. CDR3 DNA: TGCGCCAGCAGCTTGGAGGGGACTAGCGGGGTCCTGTCGGCTGGGGCCAACGTCCTGACTTTC.

The chain joins TRBV7-9 to TRBJ1-3; maybe TRBD1 (6 bases). The CDR3 is 17 amino acids. Trimming took 5 bases from V and 0 from J, leaving 17 bases between them. The germline V gene has CDR1 SEHNR and CDR2 FQNEAQ (reference sequence). CDR3 residues: CASSNPGQGNSGNTIYF. The CDR3 bases are TGTGCCAGCAGCAATCCCGGCCAGGGGAACTCTGGAAACACCATATATTTT.

The V and J genes are TRBV5-1 and TRBJ2-1; 11 nucleotides agree with TRBD1. CDR3 length: 16 amino acids. The V gene's germline CDR1 is SGHRS and CDR2 YFSETQ. J lost 10 bases, V lost 0 bases, and 9 bases had no gene match. CDR3 sequence: CASSLAPGQGAREQFF. In DNA, the CDR3 is TGCGCCAGCAGCTTGGCGCCTGGACAGGGGGCTCGAGAGCAGTTCTTC.

The chain employs TRBV28 and TRBJ2-5; D might be TRBD2 (7 bases). With 6 bases removed from V and 7 bases from J, the gap between germline ends came to 27 bases. The CDR3 covers 17 residues. The germline V gene encodes CDR1 MDHEN and CDR2 SYDVKM. The CDR3 reads CASRSYRGGGPRGTQYF. CDR3 nucleotide sequence: TGTGCCAGCAGATCATACCGAGGGGGGGGGCCCCGTGGGACCCAGTACTTC.

The CDR3 sequence: CASSLGGQGNTIYF. Written as DNA, the CDR3 is TGTGCCAGCAGCTTAGGGGGCCAGGGAAACACCATATATTTT. The chain employs TRBV7-2 and TRBJ1-3; weak D call: TRBD1 (5 bases). Germline V gives CDR1 SGHTA, CDR2 FQGNSA. Trimming stripped 1 base from V and 4 bases from J, with 8 bases between. The CDR3 has 14 residues.

The CDR3 bases are TGTGCCAGTAGTATGCCTGGGGGCGAAGAGACCCAGTACTTC. Protein product: CASSMPGGEETQYF. V usage is TRBV19 and J usage is TRBJ2-5; a possible D gene is TRBD1 (6 bases). Germline CDR1 is LNHDA and CDR2 is SQIVND (reference sequence). Between the trimmed V and J ends, which lost 3 bases and 3 bases, there was a span of 11 bases. This CDR3 has 14 residues.

The gene calls are TRBV2 and TRBJ2-2, with 8 bases matching TRBD1. V lost 6 bases to trimming and J lost 4 bases; unmatched junction nucleotides: 4. The germline V gene has CDR1 SNHLY and CDR2 FYNNEI. This CDR3 comprises 14 residues. The CDR3 nucleotides are TGTGCCAGCAGACGGACAGGGTCCACCGGGGAGCTGTTTTTT. Protein: CASRRTGSTGELFF. The entire variable domain, with the rest obtained from reference TRBV2 and TRBJ2-2, is as follows: EPEVTQTPSHQVTQMGQEVILRCVPISNHLYFYWYRQILGQKVEFLVSFYNNEISEKSEIFDDQFSVERPDGSNFTLKIRSTKLEDSAMYFCASRRTGSTGELFFGEGSRLTVL.

The V and J genes are TRBV4-1 and TRBJ2-3; D remains ambiguous. Germline assignment: CDR1 MGHRA and CDR2 YSYEKL. Trimming removed 1 base at V and 5 bases at J, with 10 bases between. The CDR3 contains 14 residues. The CDR3 loop reads CASSQGLVLDTQYF. The CDR3 DNA follows: TGCGCCAGCAGCCAAGGTCTAGTCCTAGATACGCAGTATTTT.

CDR3 sequence reads: CASSPTTGGLSGNTIYF. The CDR3 DNA sequence: TGTGCCAGCTCACCTACAACAGGGGGACTCTCTGGAAACACCATATATTTT. The chain employs TRBV18 and TRBJ1-3; the match to TRBD1 covers 8 bases. J was trimmed by 0 bases and V by 3 bases; bases with no gene match: 7. The CDR3 is 17 amino acids. Germline V gene lookup returns CDR1 KGHSH and CDR2 LQKENI.